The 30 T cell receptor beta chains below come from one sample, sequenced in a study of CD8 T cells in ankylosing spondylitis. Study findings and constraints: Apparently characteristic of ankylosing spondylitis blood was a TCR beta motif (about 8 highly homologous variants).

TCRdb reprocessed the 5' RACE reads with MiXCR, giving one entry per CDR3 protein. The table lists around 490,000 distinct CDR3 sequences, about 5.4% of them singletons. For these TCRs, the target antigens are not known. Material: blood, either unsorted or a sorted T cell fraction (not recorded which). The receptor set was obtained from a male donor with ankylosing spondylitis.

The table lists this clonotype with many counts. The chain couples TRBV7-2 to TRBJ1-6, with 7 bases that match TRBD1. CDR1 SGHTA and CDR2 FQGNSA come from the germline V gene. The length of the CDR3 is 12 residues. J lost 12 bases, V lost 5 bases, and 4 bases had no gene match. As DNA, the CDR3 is TGTGCCAGCAGCCGGGACAGTAAACCCCTCCACTTT. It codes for CASSRDSKPLHF. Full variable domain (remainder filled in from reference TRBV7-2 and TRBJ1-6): GAGVSQSPSNKVTEKGKDVELRCDPISGHTALYWYRQSLGQGLEFLIYFQGNSAPDKSGLPSDRFSAERTGGSVSTLTIQRTQQEDSAVYLCASSRDSKPLHFGNGTRLTVT.

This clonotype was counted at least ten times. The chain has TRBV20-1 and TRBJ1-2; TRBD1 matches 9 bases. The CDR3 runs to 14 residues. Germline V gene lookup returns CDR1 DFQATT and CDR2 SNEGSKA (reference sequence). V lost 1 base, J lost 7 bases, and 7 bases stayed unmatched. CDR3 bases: TGCAGTGCTAGAGGCCGGGACAGGGCGGCTGGCTACACCTTC. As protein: CSARGRDRAAGYTF.

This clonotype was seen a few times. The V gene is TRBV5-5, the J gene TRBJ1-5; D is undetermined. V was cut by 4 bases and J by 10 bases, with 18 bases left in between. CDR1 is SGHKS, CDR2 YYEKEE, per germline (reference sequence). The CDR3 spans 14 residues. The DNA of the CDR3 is TGTGCCAGCAGCCTGGGCCGTTCCGAGGTACCCCAGCATTTT. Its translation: CASSLGRSEVPQHF.

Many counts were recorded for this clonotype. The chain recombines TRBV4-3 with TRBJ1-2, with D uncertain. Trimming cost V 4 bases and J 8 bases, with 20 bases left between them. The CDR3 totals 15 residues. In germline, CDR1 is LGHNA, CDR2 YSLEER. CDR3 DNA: TGCGCCAGCAGCCTAAGGTTGTGGGAAACGGCGGGCTACACCTTC. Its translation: CASSLRLWETAGYTF.

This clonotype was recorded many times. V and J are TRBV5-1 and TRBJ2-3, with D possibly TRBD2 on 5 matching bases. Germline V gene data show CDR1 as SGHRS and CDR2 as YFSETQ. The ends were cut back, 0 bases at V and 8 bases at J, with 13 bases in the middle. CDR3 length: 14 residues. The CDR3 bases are TGCGCCAGCAGCTTGGACGGACTTGGCGTTACGCAGTATTTT. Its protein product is CASSLDGLGVTQYF. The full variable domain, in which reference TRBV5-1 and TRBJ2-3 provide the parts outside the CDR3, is KAGVTQTPRYLIKTRGQQVTLSCSPISGHRSVSWYQQTPGQGLQFLFEYFSETQRNKGNFPGRFSGRQFSNSRSEMNVSTLELGDSALYLCASSLDGLGVTQYFGPGTRLTVL.

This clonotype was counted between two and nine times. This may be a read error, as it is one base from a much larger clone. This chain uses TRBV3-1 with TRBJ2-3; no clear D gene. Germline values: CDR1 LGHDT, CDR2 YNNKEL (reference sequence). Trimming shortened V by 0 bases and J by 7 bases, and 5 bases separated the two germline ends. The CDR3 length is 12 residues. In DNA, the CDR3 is TGTGCCAGCAGCCAAGAAAGATATACGCAGTATTTT. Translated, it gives CASSQERYTQYF.

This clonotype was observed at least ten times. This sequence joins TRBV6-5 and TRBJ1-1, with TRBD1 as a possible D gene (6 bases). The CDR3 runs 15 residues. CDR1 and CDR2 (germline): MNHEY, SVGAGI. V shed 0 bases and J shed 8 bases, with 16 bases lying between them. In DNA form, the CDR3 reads TGTGCCAGCAGTTACTCGAGGGGGACGGAAGGAGAAGCTTTCTTT. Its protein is CASSYSRGTEGEAFF.

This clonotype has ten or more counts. The chain's CDR3 is CASSPGGLAGTEAFF. DNA of the CDR3: TGCGCCAGCAGCCCCGGAGGGCTGGCGGGCACTGAAGCTTTCTTT. V gene TRBV5-1 combines with J gene TRBJ1-1; no firm D call. The CDR3 consists of 15 residues. In germline, CDR1 is SGHRS, CDR2 YFSETQ. Between the trimmed V and J ends, which lost 4 bases and 4 bases, there was a span of 17 bases.

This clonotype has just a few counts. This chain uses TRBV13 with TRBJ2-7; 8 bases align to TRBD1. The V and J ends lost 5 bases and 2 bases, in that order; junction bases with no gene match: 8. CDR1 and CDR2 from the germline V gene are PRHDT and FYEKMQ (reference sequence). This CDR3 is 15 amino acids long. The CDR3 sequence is CASSLRDRTTYEQYF. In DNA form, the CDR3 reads TGTGCCAGCAGCCTTCGGGACAGGACTACCTACGAGCAGTACTTC.

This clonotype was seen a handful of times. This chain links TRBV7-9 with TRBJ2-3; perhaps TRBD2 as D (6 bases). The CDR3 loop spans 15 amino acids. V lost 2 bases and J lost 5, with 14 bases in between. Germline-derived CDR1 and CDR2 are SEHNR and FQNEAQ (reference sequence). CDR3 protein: CASSLKFEAGDTQYF. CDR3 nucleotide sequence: TGTGCCAGCAGCTTAAAATTTGAAGCGGGAGATACGCAGTATTTT.

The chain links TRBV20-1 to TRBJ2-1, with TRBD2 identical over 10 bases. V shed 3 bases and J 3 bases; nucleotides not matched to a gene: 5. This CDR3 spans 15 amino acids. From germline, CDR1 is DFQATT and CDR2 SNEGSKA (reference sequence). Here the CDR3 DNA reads TGCAGTGCTAGTGCCGGGACTAGCGTCTACAATGAGCAGTTCTTC. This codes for CSASAGTSVYNEQFF.

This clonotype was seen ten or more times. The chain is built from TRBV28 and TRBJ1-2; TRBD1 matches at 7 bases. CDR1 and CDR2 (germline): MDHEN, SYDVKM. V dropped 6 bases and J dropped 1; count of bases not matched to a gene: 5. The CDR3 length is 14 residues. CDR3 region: CASRPGGYNYGYTF. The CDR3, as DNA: TGTGCCAGCAGACCAGGGGGTTATAACTATGGCTACACCTTC.

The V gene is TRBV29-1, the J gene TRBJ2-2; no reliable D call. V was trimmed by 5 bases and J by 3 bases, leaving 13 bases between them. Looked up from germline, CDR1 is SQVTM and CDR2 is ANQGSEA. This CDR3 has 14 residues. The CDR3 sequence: CSVLHNRDTGELFF. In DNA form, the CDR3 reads TGCAGCGTTCTACACAACAGAGACACCGGGGAGCTGTTTTTT.

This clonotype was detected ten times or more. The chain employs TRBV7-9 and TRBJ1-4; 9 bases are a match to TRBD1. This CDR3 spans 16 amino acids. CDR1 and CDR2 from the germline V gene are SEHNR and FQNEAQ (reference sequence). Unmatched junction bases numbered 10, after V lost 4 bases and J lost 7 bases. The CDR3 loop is CASSSVPGQGGEKLFF. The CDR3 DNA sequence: TGTGCCAGCAGCTCCGTGCCGGGACAGGGAGGTGAAAAACTGTTTTTT.

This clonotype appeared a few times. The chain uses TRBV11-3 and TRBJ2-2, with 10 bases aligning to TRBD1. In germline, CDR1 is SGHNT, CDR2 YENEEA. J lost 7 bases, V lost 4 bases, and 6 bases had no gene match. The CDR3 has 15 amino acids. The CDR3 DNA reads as TGTGCCAGCAGCTCCAGGGACAGGGGTGTCGGGGAGCTGTTTTTT. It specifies CASSSRDRGVGELFF.

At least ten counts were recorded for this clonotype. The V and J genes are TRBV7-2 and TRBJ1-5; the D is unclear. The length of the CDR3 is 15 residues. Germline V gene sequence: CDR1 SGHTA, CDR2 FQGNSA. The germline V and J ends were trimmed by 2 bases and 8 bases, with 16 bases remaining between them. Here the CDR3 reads CASSLTPRAFEPQHF. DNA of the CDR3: TGTGCCAGCAGCTTAACCCCTAGGGCCTTCGAGCCCCAGCATTTT.

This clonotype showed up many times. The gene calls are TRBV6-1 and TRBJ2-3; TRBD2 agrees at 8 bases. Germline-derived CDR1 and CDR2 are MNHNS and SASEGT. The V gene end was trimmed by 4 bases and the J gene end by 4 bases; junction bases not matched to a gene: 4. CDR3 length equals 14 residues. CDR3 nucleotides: TGTGCCAGCAGTGTGAGCGGGAGTCCAGATACGCAGTATTTT. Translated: CASSVSGSPDTQYF.

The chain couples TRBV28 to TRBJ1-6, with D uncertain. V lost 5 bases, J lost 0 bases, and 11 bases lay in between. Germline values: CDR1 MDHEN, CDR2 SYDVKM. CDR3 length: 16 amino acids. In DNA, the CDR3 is TGTGCCAGCAGTCGCCTTAGGAGCTCCTATAATTCACCCCTCCACTTT. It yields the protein CASSRLRSSYNSPLHF.

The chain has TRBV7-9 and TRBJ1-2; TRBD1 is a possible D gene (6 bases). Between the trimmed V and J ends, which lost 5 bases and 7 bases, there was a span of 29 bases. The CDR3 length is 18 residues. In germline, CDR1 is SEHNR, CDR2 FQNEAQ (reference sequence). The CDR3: CASSPGDLPGTPSPGYTF. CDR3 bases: TGTGCCAGCAGCCCCGGGGACCTGCCCGGGACACCCTCCCCTGGCTACACCTTC.

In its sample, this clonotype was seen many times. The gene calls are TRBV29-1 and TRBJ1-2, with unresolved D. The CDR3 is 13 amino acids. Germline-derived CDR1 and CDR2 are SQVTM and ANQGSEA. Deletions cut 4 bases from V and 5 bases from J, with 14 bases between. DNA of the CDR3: TGCAGCGTTGTGCGCACAGTGGGATATGGCTACACCTTC. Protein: CSVVRTVGYGYTF.

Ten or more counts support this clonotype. The CDR3 spells CASSAGLSSTNQETQYF. The CDR3 DNA reads as TGTGCCAGCAGTGCTGGATTGAGTAGCACAAACCAAGAGACCCAGTACTTC. J is TRBJ2-5 and V is TRBV12-3 or TRBV12-4; D ambiguous. The CDR3 runs 17 residues. The V end was cut by 5 bases, the J end by 0 bases, with 19 bases between.

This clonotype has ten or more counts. CDR3 residues: CASSSGLYPPTDTQYF. The DNA for the CDR3 is TGTGCCAGCAGTTCCGGCCTTTACCCCCCCACAGATACGCAGTATTTT. The chain has TRBV6-5 and TRBJ2-3; D call uncertain. The germline gives CDR1 MNHEY, CDR2 SVGAGI. Deletions cut 4 bases from V and 2 bases from J, with 16 bases between. The CDR3 length is 16 residues.

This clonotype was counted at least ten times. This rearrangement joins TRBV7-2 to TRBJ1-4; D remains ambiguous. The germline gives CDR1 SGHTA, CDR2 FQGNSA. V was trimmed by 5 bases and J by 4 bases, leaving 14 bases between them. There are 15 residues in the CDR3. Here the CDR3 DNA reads TGTGCCAGCAGCCCCCAGAGTCCCAGTAATGAAAAACTGTTTTTT. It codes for CASSPQSPSNEKLFF. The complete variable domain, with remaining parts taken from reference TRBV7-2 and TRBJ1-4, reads GAGVSQSPSNKVTEKGKDVELRCDPISGHTALYWYRQSLGQGLEFLIYFQGNSAPDKSGLPSDRFSAERTGGSVSTLTIQRTQQEDSAVYLCASSPQSPSNEKLFFGSGTQLSVL.

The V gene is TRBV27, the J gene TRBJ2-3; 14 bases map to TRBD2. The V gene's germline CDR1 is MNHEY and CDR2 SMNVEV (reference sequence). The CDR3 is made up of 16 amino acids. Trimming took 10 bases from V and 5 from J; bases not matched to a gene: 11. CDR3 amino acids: CATTGLAGGHGDTQYF. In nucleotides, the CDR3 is TGTGCCACAACCGGACTAGCGGGAGGCCATGGAGATACGCAGTATTTT.

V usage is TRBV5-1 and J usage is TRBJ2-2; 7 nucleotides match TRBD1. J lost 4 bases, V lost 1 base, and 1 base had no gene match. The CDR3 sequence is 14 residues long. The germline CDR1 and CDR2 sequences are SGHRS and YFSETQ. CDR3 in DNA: TGCGCCAGCAGCTTGCAGGGGGTCACCGGGGAGCTGTTTTTT. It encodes CASSLQGVTGELFF.

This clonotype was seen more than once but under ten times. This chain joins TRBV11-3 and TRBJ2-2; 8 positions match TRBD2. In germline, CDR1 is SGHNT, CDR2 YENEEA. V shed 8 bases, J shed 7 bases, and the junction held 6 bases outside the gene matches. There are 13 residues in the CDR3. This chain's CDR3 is CASGAGVGGELFF. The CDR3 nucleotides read TGTGCCAGCGGAGCGGGAGTGGGCGGGGAGCTGTTTTTT. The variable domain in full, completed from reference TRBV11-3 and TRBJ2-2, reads EAGVVQSPRYKIIEKKQPVAFWCNPISGHNTLYWYLQNLGQGPELLIRYENEEAVDDSQLPKDRFSAERLKGVDSTLKIQPAELGDSAVYLCASGAGVGGELFFGEGSRLTVL.

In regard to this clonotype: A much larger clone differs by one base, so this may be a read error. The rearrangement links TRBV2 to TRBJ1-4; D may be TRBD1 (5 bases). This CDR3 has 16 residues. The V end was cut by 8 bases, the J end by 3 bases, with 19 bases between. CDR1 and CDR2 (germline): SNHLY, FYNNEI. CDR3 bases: TGTGCCAGCTGGGACTTGGACTGGACGTCTAATGAAAAACTGTTTTTT. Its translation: CASWDLDWTSNEKLFF.

The chain's CDR3 is CASTYTLGRNEQFF. CDR3 DNA: TGTGCCAGCACCTACACCCTAGGACGGAATGAGCAGTTCTTC. J is TRBJ2-1 and V is TRBV2; unclear D gene. Trimming took 7 bases from V and 7 from J, leaving 17 bases between them. Germline V gene data show CDR1 as SNHLY and CDR2 as FYNNEI. The CDR3 has 14 amino acids.

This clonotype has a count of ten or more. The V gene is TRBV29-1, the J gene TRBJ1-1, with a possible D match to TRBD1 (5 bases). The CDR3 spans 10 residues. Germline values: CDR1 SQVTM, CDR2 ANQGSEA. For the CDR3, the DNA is TGCGGGGGGAGGAACACTGAAGCTTTCTTT. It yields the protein CGGRNTEAFF.

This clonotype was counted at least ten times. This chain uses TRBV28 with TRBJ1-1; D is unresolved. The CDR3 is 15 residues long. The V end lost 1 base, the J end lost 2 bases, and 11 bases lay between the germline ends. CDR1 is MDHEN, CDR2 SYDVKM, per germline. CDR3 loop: CASSLYLRTNTEAFF. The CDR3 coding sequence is TGTGCCAGCAGTTTATACCTCCGTACAAACACTGAAGCTTTCTTT.